The rows below give T cell receptor beta chains drawn from one sample of a study of T cell repertoires in cytomegalovirus infection. Antigen specificity for these receptors is unknown. Using its own MiXCR run on the reads, TCRdb lists one record per CDR3 protein. The table lists 95,000 to 150,000 distinct CDR3 sequences, about 31% of them singletons. The source material was CD8+ T cells from cultured PBMCs, sampled from culture after CMV antigen stimulation. These receptors were obtained from a human donor in good health (CMV status not recorded). Some clones in this sample may be carry-over from other donors' samples. Each CDR3 is given with its conserved first and last residue. The D gene is left open where the match is weak. Clone sizes are given selectively: once, few, many, or a class where the clone is expanded.

clone_size | j_call | v_call | d_call | cdr3_aa | cdr3_nt
many | TRBJ2-1 | TRBV11-3 | TRBD2 | CASSPSGGDDNEQFF | TGTGCCAGCAGCCCCAGCGGGGGGGATGACAATGAGCAGTTCTTC
many | TRBJ2-5 | TRBV7-2 | TRBD2 | CASSLLAGLQETQYF | TGTGCCAGCAGCTTATTAGCGGGTCTCCAAGAGACCCAGTACTTC
- | TRBJ1-5 | TRBV6-6 | - | CASQQGGNQPQHF | TGTGCCAGCCAGCAGGGCGGCAATCAGCCCCAGCATTTT
many | TRBJ1-5 | TRBV6-1 | - | CASRPLGGNQPQHF | TGTGCCAGCAGGCCCCTGGGGGGCAATCAGCCCCAGCATTTT
- | TRBJ2-4 | TRBV18 | TRBD1 | CASSPPIRQGVNIQYF | TGTGCCAGCTCACCACCGATCCGACAGGGAGTAAACATTCAGTACTTC
- | TRBJ1-1 | TRBV7-6 | - | CASSLDGRDAFF | TGTGCCAGCAGCTTAGATGGGAGGGACGCTTTCTTT
- | TRBJ1-2 | TRBV7-8 | - | CASSSHREPYGYTF | TGTGCCAGCAGCTCTCACAGGGAGCCTTATGGCTACACCTTC
few | TRBJ1-1 | TRBV24-1 | - | CATSDGGLEAFF | TGTGCCACCAGTGACGGAGGACTTGAAGCTTTCTTT
- | TRBJ2-7 | TRBV7-8 | - | CASSLAMSYEQYF | TGTGCCAGCAGCTTAGCAATGTCCTACGAGCAGTACTTC
- | TRBJ2-1 | TRBV7-2 | TRBD1 | CASSFDRQGNEQFF | TGTGCCAGCAGCTTCGACCGACAGGGCAATGAGCAGTTCTTC
once | TRBJ1-5 | TRBV4-1 | - | CASSQVLGAGQPQHF | TGCGCCAGCAGCCAAGTCCTGGGGGCAGGTCAGCCCCAGCATTTT
- | TRBJ1-1 | TRBV6-2/TRBV6-3 | - | CASSYSGTVTEAFF | TGTGCCAGCAGTTACTCAGGGACGGTCACTGAAGCTTTCTTT